This is a list of T cell receptor beta chains from one sample in a study of PD-L1 blockade in urothelial cancer. Sequencing was performed with immunoSEQ multiplex PCR; in TCRdb, only in-frame clones are kept and a portion is missing. The sample lists approximately 90,000 clones, 90% seen once, with about 1.6% in the top ten. The source material was PBMCs, sampled around atezolizumab (anti-PD-L1) treatment. These TCRs come from a man between 60 and 75 years old with urothelial cancer. The CDR3 runs from the conserved cysteine through the conserved F or W. A D gene is named only where the DNA matches it firmly. Clone size is not always given. Where it is, it says once, few, many or a class for expanded clones.

TGTGCCTGGAGGGTAGCGGGAAGCACAGATACGCAGTATTTT CAWRVAGSTDTQYF once TRBV30 TRBD2 TRBJ2-3
TGTGCCACCAGCAGAACTCCGGGGGGGCGCAGGGCGGGCTACACCTTC CATSRTPGGRRAGYTF . TRBV15 . TRBJ1-2
TGTGCCAGCAGCAAAGGGACGGGAGGCTACAATGAGCAGTTCTTC CASSKGTGGYNEQFF few TRBV13 TRBD2 TRBJ2-1
TGTGCCTGGAAAGGGGTAACAGAGACCCAGTACTTC CAWKGVTETQYF . TRBV30 . TRBJ2-5
TGTGCCAGCAGCTCAGGACTAGCGGGAGGGCGTAGCTCCTACGAGCAGTACTTC CASSSGLAGGRSSYEQYF once TRBV7-2 TRBD2 TRBJ2-7
TGCGCCAGCAGCAAGGACAGGCCGAACACAGATACGCAGTATTTT CASSKDRPNTDTQYF . TRBV5-1 TRBD1 TRBJ2-3
TGCGCCAGCAGCTCCTTAGCGGGGGGGCTCGAGACCCAGTACTTC CASSSLAGGLETQYF . TRBV5-1 TRBD2 TRBJ2-5
TGTGCCAGCAGTGGACGGGACCGACAGGAGCCCCAGCATTTT CASSGRDRQEPQHF . TRBV25-1 . TRBJ1-5
TGTGCCAGCTTCCGACAGGCCAACACTGAAGCTTTCTTT CASFRQANTEAFF . TRBV5-4 . TRBJ1-1
TGTGCCAGCAGCCTCGGCCAGGGCTCCTCTGGAAACACCATATATTTT CASSLGQGSSGNTIYF . TRBV11-2 . TRBJ1-3
TGTGCCACCAGCAGACCAGAACCCACAGATACGCAGTATTTT CATSRPEPTDTQYF . TRBV15 . TRBJ2-3
TGTGCCAGCAGTGCTCCGGGAGCTCCTGGGGCCAACGTCCTGACTTTC CASSAPGAPGANVLTF . TRBV6-1 . TRBJ2-6
TGTGCCAGCAGTTACTCGGGACAGAACGAGCAGTACTTC CASSYSGQNEQYF . TRBV6-6 TRBD1 TRBJ2-7
TGTGCCTGGAGTGTACCAGGGGGCTCTCCCTATGGCTACACCTTC CAWSVPGGSPYGYTF . TRBV30 TRBD1 TRBJ1-2
TGTGCCAGCAGCCCCGGACAGGGGACGGGATCCTACGAGCAGTACTTC CASSPGQGTGSYEQYF . TRBV13 TRBD1 TRBJ2-7
TGTGCCTGGAGTAGCTTAGCGGGGGGGCCAGGCGGGGAGCTGTTTTTT CAWSSLAGGPGGELFF . TRBV30 TRBD2 TRBJ2-2
TGTGCCAGCAGCGTAGCGGCAGGGGGTGTGGAGACCCAGTACTTC CASSVAAGGVETQYF . TRBV9 TRBD1 TRBJ2-5
TGTGCCTGGACCACACTAACAGGGGTGAACACTGAAGCTTTCTTT CAWTTLTGVNTEAFF . TRBV30 TRBD1 TRBJ1-1
TGCGCCAGCAGAGGGGGACAGGGGGTAATTAACACTGAAGCTTTCTTT CASRGGQGVINTEAFF . TRBV5-1 TRBD1 TRBJ1-1
TGCGCCAGCCGGGTGGGGGGGGCCGTCGCAGATACGCAGTATTTT CASRVGGAVADTQYF . TRBV5-1 . TRBJ2-3
TGTGCCAGCAGCTTCCTAGCGGGAGTTGCAGATACGCAGTATTTT CASSFLAGVADTQYF . TRBV7-2 TRBD2 TRBJ2-3
TGTGCCAGCAGCCGCCCGGTGGGGGAGGGCCTCTACGAGCAGTACTTC CASSRPVGEGLYEQYF once TRBV5-4 TRBD2 TRBJ2-7
TGTGCCAGCAGCTCAACCGGGAGCTCCTACGAGCAGTACTTC CASSSTGSSYEQYF . TRBV7-3 . TRBJ2-7
TGTGCCAGCCGACTAGCGGTTAACACCGGGGAGCTGTTTTTT CASRLAVNTGELFF . TRBV14 TRBD2 TRBJ2-2
TGTGCCAGCAGCTTAGTTCTAGCGGGGATCCAAGAGACCCAGTACTTC CASSLVLAGIQETQYF . TRBV7-2 TRBD2 TRBJ2-5
TGCGCCAGCAGCTCGAAGCGGGGGGGCGTCCAAGAGACCCAGTACTTC CASSSKRGGVQETQYF . TRBV4-3 TRBD2 TRBJ2-5
TGTGCCAGCAGCTTGGATAGGTTAGGACTCCGCACAGATACGCAGTATTTT CASSLDRLGLRTDTQYF . TRBV5-4 . TRBJ2-3
TGTGCCAGCAGCTTATACCGTGGACAGGGGGTGGTAGATACGCAGTATTTT CASSLYRGQGVVDTQYF . TRBV7-9 TRBD1 TRBJ2-3
TGTGCCAGCAGCGTAGCTGGACAGGACGAGCAGTACTTC CASSVAGQDEQYF . TRBV9 TRBD1 TRBJ2-7
TGCGCCAGCAGCTTGGAGGGACTAGAAGAGACCCAGTACTTC CASSLEGLEETQYF . TRBV5-1 TRBD2 TRBJ2-5
TGTGCCAGCAGTGGAGGGGCCCAGGGGGTTTGGGGGGAGCAGTACTTC CASSGGAQGVWGEQYF . TRBV25-1 TRBD1 TRBJ2-7
TGTGCCAGCAGCTTAGTGGCTAGCGGCTCCTACGAGCAGTACTTC CASSLVASGSYEQYF once TRBV7-2 TRBD2 TRBJ2-7
TGTGCCAGCAGTGAACTCGGACAGGGTACGGTATCACCCCTCCACTTT CASSELGQGTVSPLHF . TRBV6-1 TRBD1 TRBJ1-6
TGTGCCAGCAGCGCCCGGACTAGCGGGAGTTACGAGCAGTACTTC CASSARTSGSYEQYF . TRBV5-4 TRBD2 TRBJ2-7
TGCGCCAGCAGTGAAGACAGGAAAGATGGCTACACCTTC CASSEDRKDGYTF . TRBV10-2 . TRBJ1-2
TGTGCCAGCAGCCGAAGCCCAACGCAGCCCCAGCATTTT CASSRSPTQPQHF . TRBV7-2 . TRBJ1-5
TGTGCCACCAGCAGAAAACCAGGGGGACCACAAGAGACCCAGTACTTC CATSRKPGGPQETQYF . TRBV15 TRBD1 TRBJ2-5
TGTGCCCGGGCTGGGGGACTCCGAGCCGGGGAGCTGTTTTTT CARAGGLRAGELFF . TRBV6-1 . TRBJ2-2
TGTGCCTGGAGGGCCCGGGACAGGGGCGTCTATGGCTACACCTTC CAWRARDRGVYGYTF . TRBV30 TRBD1 TRBJ1-2
TGCGCCAGCAGCCCCGAGGCTAGCGCTGGGAATGAGCAGTTCTTC CASSPEASAGNEQFF . TRBV4-3 . TRBJ2-1
TGTGCCAGCAGGCTAGCGGAAAACACCGGGGAGCTGTTTTTT CASRLAENTGELFF . TRBV6-5 TRBD2 TRBJ2-2
TGTGCCAGCAGCCCTGGGACAGGGGGATTCGAGCAGTACTTC CASSPGTGGFEQYF . TRBV7-6 TRBD1 TRBJ2-7
TGTGCCAGCAGCTCCACAGGGGGCTCTGGAAACACCATATATTTT CASSSTGGSGNTIYF once TRBV7-9 TRBD1 TRBJ1-3
TGCGCCAGCAGTTTAGCGGGGCCGAGGGACGAGCAGTACTTC CASSLAGPRDEQYF . TRBV10-1 TRBD2 TRBJ2-7
TGTGCCAGCAGTGGGGGACAGCAAGAGACCCAGTACTTC CASSGGQQETQYF . TRBV2 TRBD1 TRBJ2-5
TGTGCCAGCAGCTCAAACACCGGGGAGCTGTTTTTT CASSSNTGELFF once TRBV5-6 . TRBJ2-2
TGTGCCAGCAGCTCTACCGGACAGAGCACAGATACGCAGTATTTT CASSSTGQSTDTQYF . TRBV7-8 . TRBJ2-3
TGTGCCAGCAGCCCAGTGGTGGGACACGTCCTCATATTGGAGCAGTTCTTC CASSPVVGHVLILEQFF . TRBV5-5 . TRBJ2-1
TGTGCCAGCAGCTTCCCTCTAGCGGGAGAAGATGAGCAGTTCTTC CASSFPLAGEDEQFF . TRBV5-4 TRBD2 TRBJ2-1
TGTGCCAGCCGCCGCGAGGGGGCCAGCAATCAGCCCCAGCATTTT CASRREGASNQPQHF . TRBV2 TRBD1 TRBJ1-5
TGTGCCAGCAGCGCGGGGAGGGGTAATGAAAAACTGTTTTTT CASSAGRGNEKLFF . TRBV2 . TRBJ1-4